These 16 T cell receptor beta chains came from one sample sequenced in a study of blood T cell repertoires in COVID-19. This table comes from immunoSEQ multiplex PCR, and its TCRdb copy is limited to in-frame clones, with some not included. The table lists 200,000 to 300,000 clones, roughly 85% of them singletons, with 5.1% in the top ten. Sequenced material: peripheral blood. The source of these receptors is a man aged 45 to 65 with COVID-19, enrolled during active disease.

The J gene is TRBJ2-3, the V gene TRBV3-1 (or the pseudogene TRBV3-2); 12 bases map to TRBD2. Trimming at V came to 4 bases and at J to 4 bases, leaving 12 bases not matched to a gene. The CDR3 runs 18 residues. In germline, CDR1 is LGHDT, CDR2 YNNKEL (reference sequence). CDR3 sequence: CASSPDRLAGGQADTQYF. The CDR3 DNA is TGTGCCAGCAGCCCGGATCGGCTAGCGGGGGGGCAGGCAGATACGCAGTATTTT.

The rearrangement joins TRBV4-3 to TRBJ2-2, with D hard to call. Looked up from germline, CDR1 is LGHNA and CDR2 is YSLEER. The CDR3 is 15 amino acids. Deletions cut 0 bases from V and 6 bases from J, with 11 bases between. The CDR3 reads CASSQDNTWSGELFF. The CDR3 DNA reads TGCGCCAGCAGCCAAGATAACACGTGGTCCGGGGAGCTGTTTTTT.

This clone was recorded once. The V call is TRBV4-1, the J call TRBJ2-1, with 13 bases that match TRBD2. The CDR3 is 16 amino acids. Germline lookup yields CDR1 MGHRA and CDR2 YSYEKL. After removal of 2 bases from V and 4 bases from J, the junction contained 2 bases not matched to a gene. Written as DNA, the CDR3 is TGCGCCAGCAGCCAAACGACTAGCGGGGGGTACAATGAGCAGTTCTTC. This gives the protein CASSQTTSGGYNEQFF.

The rearrangement links TRBV29-1 to TRBJ2-2, with 9 nucleotides matching TRBD1. Unmatched junction bases numbered 14, after V lost 7 bases and J lost 2 bases. The V gene's germline CDR1 is SQVTM and CDR2 ANQGSEA. There are 17 residues in the CDR3. CDR3 residues: CSAGRTGAPTNTGELFF. CDR3 coding DNA: TGCAGCGCCGGTCGGACAGGGGCCCCGACCAACACCGGGGAGCTGTTTTTT.

V usage is TRBV29-1 and J usage is TRBJ2-5; TRBD2 agrees at 8 bases. The CDR3 is made up of 13 amino acids. Germline CDR1 reads SQVTM; CDR2 reads ANQGSEA. J was trimmed by 5 bases and V by 4 bases; bases with no gene match: 6. The CDR3 sequence is CSVGGGRGETQYF. CDR3 nucleotide sequence: TGCAGCGTTGGCGGGGGGCGCGGGGAGACCCAGTACTTC.

This chain connects TRBV4-1 to TRBJ1-6; D is undetermined. With 0 bases removed from V and 10 bases from J, the gap between germline ends came to 13 bases. Germline-derived CDR1 and CDR2 are MGHRA and YSYEKL. The CDR3 covers 15 residues. For the CDR3, the DNA is TGCGCCAGCAGCCAAGATAACCTATTAAACTCACCCCTCCACTTT. Its protein product is CASSQDNLLNSPLHF.

The chain employs TRBV27 and TRBJ2-4; D gene uncertain. With 3 bases removed from V and 0 bases from J, the gap between germline ends came to 6 bases. The CDR3 length is 14 residues. Looked up from germline, CDR1 is MNHEY and CDR2 is SMNVEV (reference sequence). This chain's CDR3 is CASSLRGAKNIQYF. The CDR3 region has the DNA TGTGCCAGCAGTTTGCGTGGAGCCAAAAACATTCAGTACTTC.

The chain has TRBV9 and TRBJ2-7, with D tentatively TRBD1 (5 bases). CDR1 is SGDLS, CDR2 YYNGEE, per germline. V gave up 1 base and J gave up 5 bases, with 10 bases separating them. CDR3 size: 13 residues. In DNA form, the CDR3 reads TGTGCCAGCAGCGTAAGTGTGGGGCACGAGCAGTACTTC. It is translated as CASSVSVGHEQYF.

The chain combines TRBV24-1 with TRBJ2-1, with 11 bases lining up with TRBD2. The CDR3 totals 16 residues. Unmatched junction bases numbered 4, after V lost 4 bases and J lost 3 bases. The germline gives CDR1 KGHDR, CDR2 SFDVKD. Here the CDR3 reads CATSERGLADYNEQFF. The DNA of the CDR3 is TGTGCCACCAGTGAACGGGGACTAGCGGACTACAATGAGCAGTTCTTC.

This clone was recorded once. The V and J genes are TRBV18 and TRBJ2-7; D is possibly TRBD1 (6 bases). The V gene's germline CDR1 is KGHSH and CDR2 LQKENI. The length of the CDR3 is 16 residues. Trimming left V 2 bases short and J 4 bases short, with 18 bases between. CDR3 in amino acids: CASSPFGGRDVYEQYF. CDR3 DNA: TGTGCCAGCTCACCATTTGGGGGCCGTGACGTTTACGAGCAGTACTTC. The full variable domain, in which reference TRBV18 and TRBJ2-7 provide the parts outside the CDR3, is NAGVMQNPRHLVRRRGQEARLRCSPMKGHSHVYWYRQLPEEGLKFMVYLQKENIIDESGMPKERFSAEFPKEGPSILRIQQVVRGDSAAYFCASSPFGGRDVYEQYFGPGTRLTVT.

The chain combines TRBV20-1 with TRBJ2-1; TRBD1 might be the D (5 bases). Trimming shortened V by 5 bases and J by 12 bases, and 14 bases separated the two germline ends. The CDR3 is made up of 11 amino acids. Germline V CDR1 and CDR2: DFQATT, SNEGSKA (reference sequence). DNA of the CDR3: TGCAGTGCTTCACCTGGGGCCTGGCAGTTCTTC. Protein sequence: CSASPGAWQFF.

V gene TRBV14 combines with J gene TRBJ2-1, with TRBD2 matching over 9 bases. Germline CDR1 is SGHDN and CDR2 is FVKESK. The CDR3 consists of 20 residues. With 0 bases clipped from V and 5 bases from J, the junction kept 17 bases outside the gene matches. The CDR3 coding sequence is TGTGCCAGCAGCCAAGATTATGCTAGCGGGGTTGCCTGGGGGGACAATGAGCAGTTCTTC. This sequence encodes CASSQDYASGVAWGDNEQFF.

In DNA form, the CDR3 reads TGCGCCAGCAGCCAAAGGTCCAGGGTCTCTTCCTACGAGCAGTACTTC. Translation: CASSQRSRVSSYEQYF. The chain links TRBV4-1 to TRBJ2-7, with D possibly TRBD1 on 5 matching bases. Germline CDR1 is MGHRA and CDR2 is YSYEKL. CDR3 length equals 16 residues. V lost 2 bases and J 1 base, leaving 15 bases between the germline ends.

The chain is built from TRBV29-1 and TRBJ1-5; D is possibly TRBD1 (5 bases). Between the trimmed V and J ends, which lost 4 bases and 7 bases, there was a span of 14 bases. This CDR3 contains 13 residues. Germline values: CDR1 SQVTM, CDR2 ANQGSEA. CDR3 nucleotides: TGCAGCGTTGGGTCCAGGGCAAACCAGCCCCAGCATTTT. Translation: CSVGSRANQPQHF.

The gene calls are TRBV7-3 and TRBJ2-3; possible D gene TRBD1, 6 bases. This CDR3 contains 15 residues. Trimming pared 5 bases from V and 2 bases from J, leaving 14 bases between. Germline CDR1 reads SGHTA; CDR2 reads FQGTGA. CDR3: CASSPRGRDTDTQYF. The CDR3 DNA follows: TGTGCCAGCAGCCCCAGGGGTAGAGACACAGATACGCAGTATTTT.

This sequence joins TRBV4-1 and TRBJ1-1; 9 nucleotides line up with TRBD1. The germline gives CDR1 MGHRA, CDR2 YSYEKL. V lost 0 bases, J lost 7 bases, and 12 bases stayed unmatched. There are 17 residues in the CDR3. CDR3 in amino acids: CASSQDPPDRGVDEAFF. CDR3 sequence (DNA): TGCGCCAGCAGCCAAGATCCCCCGGACAGGGGCGTCGATGAAGCTTTCTTT.